This is a list of T cell receptor beta chains from one sample in a study of CD8 T cells in ankylosing spondylitis. TCRdb re-called the 5' RACE reads through MiXCR, storing one row per CDR3 protein. The sample holds 50,000 to 65,000 distinct CDR3 sequences, approximately 7% seen once. Sequencing was carried out using blood, either unsorted or a sorted T cell fraction (not recorded which). The receptors originated from a female donor with ankylosing spondylitis or in good health (not recorded which). Both conserved end residues are part of each CDR3. D genes are given only for firm matches. Only some rows state a clone size, as once, few, many or a class for expanded clones.

abundance,d_gene,j_gene,v_gene,CDR3aa,CDR3nt
many,TRBD1,TRBJ1-3,TRBV10-3,CAISDRVPDTIYF,TGTGCCATCAGCGACAGGGTGCCGGACACCATATATTTT
many,.,TRBJ1-2,TRBV20-1,CSAPARGTNYGYTF,TGCAGTGCACCGGCCCGGGGAACTAACTATGGCTACACCTTC
many,TRBD1,TRBJ1-6,TRBV20-1,CSAQIGQGIGGNSPLHF,TGCAGTGCTCAAATTGGACAGGGAATTGGGGGTAATTCACCCCTCCACTTT
many,TRBD1,TRBJ1-1,TRBV20-1,CSAPDRARTEAFF,TGCAGTGCTCCGGACAGGGCAAGGACTGAAGCTTTCTTT
many,.,TRBJ1-1,TRBV5-5,CASSFRYRDMNTEAFF,TGTGCCAGCAGCTTTAGGTACAGGGATATGAACACTGAAGCTTTCTTT
many,TRBD1,TRBJ1-1,TRBV5-5,CASSRRSTGGTEAFF,TGTGCCAGCAGCCGAAGGTCCACAGGGGGCACTGAAGCTTTCTTT
many,TRBD1,TRBJ2-4,TRBV20-1,CSARIQGVAKNIQYF,TGCAGTGCTAGAATCCAGGGGGTGGCCAAAAACATTCAGTACTTC
many,.,TRBJ2-1,TRBV20-1,CSARRGTLYNEQFF,TGCAGTGCTAGACGGGGGACCCTCTACAATGAGCAGTTCTTC
many,.,TRBJ2-3,TRBV20-1,CSARVGTDTDTQYF,TGCAGTGCAAGGGTGGGGACTGACACAGATACGCAGTATTTT
many,.,TRBJ2-2,TRBV20-1,CSASRRRTGELFF,TGCAGTGCTAGCCGCAGGAGAACCGGGGAGCTGTTTTTT
many,.,TRBJ2-5,TRBV6-2/TRBV6-3,CASRRATYQETQYF,TGTGCCAGCAGACGGGCCACGTACCAAGAGACCCAGTACTTC
many,.,TRBJ1-1,TRBV5-1,CASSYTNLGTEAFF,TGCGCCAGCAGCTATACAAATCTGGGCACTGAAGCTTTCTTT
.,.,TRBJ1-1,TRBV6-1,CASRRDNLNTEAFF,TGTGCCAGCAGGCGGGACAACTTGAACACTGAAGCTTTCTTT
many,TRBD2,TRBJ2-1,TRBV24-1,CATSDPGTSGGRMDEQFF,TGTGCCACCAGTGACCCCGGGACTAGCGGGGGGAGGATGGATGAGCAGTTCTTC
many,TRBD1,TRBJ1-4,TRBV12-3/TRBV12-4,CASSPRTGETSRF,TGTGCCAGCAGCCCCCGGACAGGGGAGACTTCACGTTTT
few,TRBD2,TRBJ2-1,TRBV6-1,CASSTLAGLYNEQFF,TGTGCCAGCAGTACCCTAGCGGGGTTATACAATGAGCAGTTCTTC
.,TRBD2,TRBJ2-2,TRBV4-2,CASSQEAGGFANTGELFF,TGTGCCAGCAGCCAAGAAGCGGGGGGCTTCGCGAACACCGGGGAGCTGTTTTTT
many,TRBD2,TRBJ2-1,TRBV11-2,CASSSLAEAYNEQFF,TGTGCCAGCAGCTCACTAGCGGAGGCCTACAATGAGCAGTTCTTC
medium-sized,.,TRBJ1-1,TRBV20-1,CSARDEFGSTEAFF,TGCAGTGCTAGAGACGAGTTTGGGAGCACTGAAGCTTTCTTT